The T cell receptor (beta chain) under discussion was sequenced for a study of cytomegalovirus exposure and HLA in healthy donors. This clone was counted between two and nine times. 13 Jbeta primers and 60 Vbeta primers were used for the PCR. TCRdb keeps only in-frame clones here, not all; method: immunoSEQ multiplex PCR. Of more than 200,000 clones listed, less than 80% are singletons. The CDR3 spans 12 residues. In germline, CDR1 is PRHDT, CDR2 FYEKMQ (reference sequence). Trimming took 6 bases from V and 2 from J, leaving 7 bases between them. V usage is TRBV13 and J usage is TRBJ1-2; no clear D. The sequencing sample was made of PBMCs. The source is a girl aged 2-10 years in good health and CMV-seronegative. The CDR3: CASRAVNYGYTF. The CDR3 nucleotides read TGTGCCAGCAGGGCAGTAAACTATGGCTACACCTTC.